The clone carrying this TCR beta chain was observed a handful of times. An end of the junction differs from the germline gene, which may be a read error. The sample comes from a study of T cells in Graves' hyperthyroidism and ophthalmopathy. This CDR3 spans 14 amino acids. Germline CDR1 reads MRHNA; CDR2 reads SNTAGT. There were TCR beta CDR3 regions amplified from RNA transcripts. The HTBI primer set drove a first-round RT-PCR of the TCR CDR3. TCRdb re-derived calls from the multiplex PCR reads in MiXCR, one entry per CDR3 protein. This sample carries hundreds of thousands of distinct CDR3 sequences, 14% of them seen once, and the ten largest clones take roughly 5.7%.

Sequenced material: blood. This TCR was sampled from a woman aged 25 to 39 with Graves' hyperthyroidism that later progressed to Graves' ophthalmopathy. This chain links TRBV6-4 with TRBJ1-2; weak D call: TRBD1 (5 bases). The CDR3, as DNA: TGTGCCAGCAGTTACTCGAACCGGGGCTACGGCTACACCTTC. This gives the protein CASSYSNRGYGYTF.